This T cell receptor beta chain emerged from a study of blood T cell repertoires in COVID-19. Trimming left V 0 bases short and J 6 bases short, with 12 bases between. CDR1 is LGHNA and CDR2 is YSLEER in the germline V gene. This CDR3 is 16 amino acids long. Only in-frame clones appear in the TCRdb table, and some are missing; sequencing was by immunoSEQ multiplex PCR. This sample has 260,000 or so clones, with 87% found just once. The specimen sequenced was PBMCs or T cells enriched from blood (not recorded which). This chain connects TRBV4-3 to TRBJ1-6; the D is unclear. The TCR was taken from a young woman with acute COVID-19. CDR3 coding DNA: TGCGCCAGCAGCCAAGATCGCGGCCAGCTTAATTCACCCCTCCACTTT. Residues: CASSQDRGQLNSPLHF.